This T cell receptor (beta chain) emerged from a study of blood T cells in healthy people across ages. Across the study: Capturing about one barcoded beta molecule per two T cells was achieved by template switching.

The amount of total RNA extracted per sample was at least 6 micrograms. The study's findings and limits: Samples with more naive T cells showed higher observed beta diversity.

Germline loops: CDR1 MNHEY, CDR2 SMNVEV (reference sequence). With 5 bases removed from V and 10 bases from J, the gap between germline ends came to 15 bases. This CDR3 is 13 amino acids long. Then a second PCR, running roughly 6 to 11 cycles, was carried out with a sample-barcoded 5' primer and a J-beta primer mix. Every individual sample yielded 2.5 million or more paired-end reads (each containing CDR3). In TCRdb, the 5' RACE reads were re-called with MiXCR into one record per CDR3 protein. There are 650,000 to 900,000 distinct CDR3 sequences in the sample; under 80% occur only once, and about 27% lies in the top ten. This clonotype turned up a few times. What it binds is not known.

The sample taken for sequencing was blood. This TCR was recovered from a man younger than 40 in good health. The chain employs TRBV27 and TRBJ2-1; possibly TRBD1 for D (6 bases). The CDR3 is CASSTREGEEQFF. The CDR3 DNA reads as TGTGCCAGCAGTACCAGAGAGGGGGAGGAGCAGTTCTTC.